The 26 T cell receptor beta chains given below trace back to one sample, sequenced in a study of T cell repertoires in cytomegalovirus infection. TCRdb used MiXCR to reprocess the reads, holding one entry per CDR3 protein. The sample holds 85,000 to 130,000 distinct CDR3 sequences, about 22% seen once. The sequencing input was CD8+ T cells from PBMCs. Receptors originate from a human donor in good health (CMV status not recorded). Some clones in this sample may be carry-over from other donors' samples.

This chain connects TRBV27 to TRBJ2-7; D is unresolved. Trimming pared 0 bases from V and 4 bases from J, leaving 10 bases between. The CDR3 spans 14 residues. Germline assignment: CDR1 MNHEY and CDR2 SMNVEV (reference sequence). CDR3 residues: CASSLSIERYEQYF. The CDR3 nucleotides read TGTGCCAGCAGTTTATCAATCGAGAGATACGAGCAGTACTTC.

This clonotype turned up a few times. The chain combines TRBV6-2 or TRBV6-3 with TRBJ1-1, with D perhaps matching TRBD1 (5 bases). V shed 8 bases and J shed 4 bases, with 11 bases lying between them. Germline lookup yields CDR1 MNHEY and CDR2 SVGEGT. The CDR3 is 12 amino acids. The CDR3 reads CASSGHSTEAFF. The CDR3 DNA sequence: TGTGCCAGCTCAGGACATTCCACTGAAGCTTTCTTT.

The CDR3 sequence: CASGLVQGNQPQHF. DNA for the CDR3: TGTGCTAGTGGTTTGGTACAGGGTAATCAGCCCCAGCATTTT. The chain recombines TRBV12-5 with TRBJ1-5, with D possibly TRBD1 on 6 matching bases. Per the germline V gene, CDR1 is LGHNT and CDR2 is FRNRAP. V shed 0 bases and J shed 4 bases, with 7 bases lying between them. The CDR3 is 14 amino acids.

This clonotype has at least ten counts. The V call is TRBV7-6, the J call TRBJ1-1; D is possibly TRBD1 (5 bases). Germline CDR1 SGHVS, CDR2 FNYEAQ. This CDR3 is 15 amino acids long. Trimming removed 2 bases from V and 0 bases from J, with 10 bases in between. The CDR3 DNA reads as TGTGCCAGCAGCTTAAGTGAGGGGATGAACACTGAAGCTTTCTTT. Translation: CASSLSEGMNTEAFF.

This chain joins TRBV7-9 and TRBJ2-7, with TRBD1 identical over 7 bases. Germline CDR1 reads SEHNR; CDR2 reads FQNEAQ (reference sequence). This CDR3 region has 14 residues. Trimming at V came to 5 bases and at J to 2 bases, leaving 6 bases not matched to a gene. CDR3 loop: CASSPGQAPYEQYF. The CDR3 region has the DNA TGTGCCAGCAGCCCTGGACAGGCCCCCTACGAGCAGTACTTC.

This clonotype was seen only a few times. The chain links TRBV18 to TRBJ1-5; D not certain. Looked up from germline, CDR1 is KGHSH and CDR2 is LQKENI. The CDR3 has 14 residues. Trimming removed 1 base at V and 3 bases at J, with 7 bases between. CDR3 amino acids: CASSPQIPNQPQHF. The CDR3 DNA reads TGTGCCAGCTCACCACAGATCCCCAATCAGCCCCAGCATTTT.

The CDR3 is CASSLALTDRSYEQYF. CDR3 DNA sequence: TGTGCCAGCAGCTTAGCGTTGACAGACAGAAGCTACGAGCAGTACTTC. The chain carries TRBV7-8 and TRBJ2-7, with D possibly being TRBD1 (5 bases). The CDR3 spans 16 residues. The V gene lost 0 bases and the J gene lost 3 bases, with 15 bases spanning the gap. Germline V gene sequence: CDR1 SGHVS, CDR2 FQNEAQ.

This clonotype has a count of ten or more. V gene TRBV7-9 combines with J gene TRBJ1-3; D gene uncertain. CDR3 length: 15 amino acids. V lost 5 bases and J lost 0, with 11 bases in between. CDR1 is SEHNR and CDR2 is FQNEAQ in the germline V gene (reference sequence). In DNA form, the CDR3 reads TGTGCCAGCAGCCTAATACCGAGCTCTGGAAACACCATATATTTT. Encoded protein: CASSLIPSSGNTIYF.

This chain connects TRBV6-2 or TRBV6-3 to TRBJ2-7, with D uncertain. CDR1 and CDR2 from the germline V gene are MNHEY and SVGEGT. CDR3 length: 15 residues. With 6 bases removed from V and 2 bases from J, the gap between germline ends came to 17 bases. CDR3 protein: CASSPVELPPYEQYF. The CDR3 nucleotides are TGTGCCAGCAGCCCTGTGGAATTACCCCCCTACGAGCAGTACTTC.

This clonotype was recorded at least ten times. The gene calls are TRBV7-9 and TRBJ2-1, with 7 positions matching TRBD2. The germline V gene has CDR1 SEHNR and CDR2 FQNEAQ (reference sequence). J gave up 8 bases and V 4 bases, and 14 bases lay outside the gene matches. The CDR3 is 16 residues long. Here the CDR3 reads CASSSYRDERGYEQFF. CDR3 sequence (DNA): TGTGCCAGCAGCTCCTACCGGGACGAGCGGGGTTATGAGCAGTTCTTC.

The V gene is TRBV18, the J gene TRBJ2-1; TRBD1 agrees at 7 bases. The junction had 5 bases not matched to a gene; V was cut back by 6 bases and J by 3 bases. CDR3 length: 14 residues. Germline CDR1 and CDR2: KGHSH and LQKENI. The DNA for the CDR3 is TGTGCCAGCTCCCGGGACAGACTCTACAATGAGCAGTTCTTC. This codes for CASSRDRLYNEQFF.

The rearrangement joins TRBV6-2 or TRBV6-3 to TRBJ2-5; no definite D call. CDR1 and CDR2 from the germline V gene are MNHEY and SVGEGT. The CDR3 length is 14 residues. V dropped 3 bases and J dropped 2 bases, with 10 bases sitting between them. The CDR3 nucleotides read TGTGCCAGCAGTTATATAGAGAGTCAAGAGACCCAGTACTTC. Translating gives CASSYIESQETQYF.

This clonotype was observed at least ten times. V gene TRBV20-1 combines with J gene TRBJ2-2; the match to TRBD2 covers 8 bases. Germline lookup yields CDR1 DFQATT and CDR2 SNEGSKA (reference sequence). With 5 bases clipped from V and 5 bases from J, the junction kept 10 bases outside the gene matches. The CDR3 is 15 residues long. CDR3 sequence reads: CSAPPAGGNTGELFF. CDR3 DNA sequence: TGCAGTGCTCCTCCCGCGGGGGGAAATACCGGGGAGCTGTTTTTT.

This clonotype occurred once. The CDR3 nucleotides read TGTGCCAGCAGTTTATCGGGATCCCTGGACGAGCAGTACTTC. This sequence encodes CASSLSGSLDEQYF. V and J are TRBV28 and TRBJ2-7; a weak D match, TRBD2 (5 bases). The CDR3 loop spans 14 amino acids. Germline CDR1 and CDR2: MDHEN and SYDVKM. V dropped 1 base and J dropped 5 bases, with 12 bases sitting between them.

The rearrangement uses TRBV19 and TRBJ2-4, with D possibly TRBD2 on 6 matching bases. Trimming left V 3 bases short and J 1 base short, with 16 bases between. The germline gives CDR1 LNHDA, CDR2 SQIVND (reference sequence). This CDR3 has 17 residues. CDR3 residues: CASSIETRLGAKNIQYF. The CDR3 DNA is TGTGCCAGTAGTATTGAGACTCGACTAGGGGCCAAAAACATTCAGTACTTC.

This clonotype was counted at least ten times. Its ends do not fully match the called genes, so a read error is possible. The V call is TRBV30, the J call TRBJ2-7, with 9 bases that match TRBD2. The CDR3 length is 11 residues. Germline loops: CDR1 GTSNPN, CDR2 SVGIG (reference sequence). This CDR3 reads CAWSVGGRVAF. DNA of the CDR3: TGTGCCTGGAGTGTAGGCGGGAGGGTGGCCTTC.

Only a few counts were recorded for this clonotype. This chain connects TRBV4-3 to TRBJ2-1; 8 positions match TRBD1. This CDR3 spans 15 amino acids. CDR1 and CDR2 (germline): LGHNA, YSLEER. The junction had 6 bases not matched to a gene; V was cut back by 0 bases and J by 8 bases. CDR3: CASSQDRQGAYEQFF. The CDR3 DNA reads TGCGCCAGCAGCCAAGATAGGCAGGGGGCGTATGAGCAGTTCTTC.

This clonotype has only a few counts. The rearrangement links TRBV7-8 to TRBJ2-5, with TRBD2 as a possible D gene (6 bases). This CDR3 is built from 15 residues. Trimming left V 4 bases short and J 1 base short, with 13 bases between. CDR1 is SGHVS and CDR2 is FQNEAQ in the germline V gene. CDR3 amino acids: CASSSVKTSQETQYF. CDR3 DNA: TGTGCCAGCAGCTCAGTGAAGACTAGCCAAGAGACCCAGTACTTC.

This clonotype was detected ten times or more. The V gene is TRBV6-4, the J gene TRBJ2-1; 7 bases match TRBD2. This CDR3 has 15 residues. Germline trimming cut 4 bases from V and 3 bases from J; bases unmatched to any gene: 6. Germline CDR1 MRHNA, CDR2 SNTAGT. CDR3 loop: CASSGDGEGYNEQFF. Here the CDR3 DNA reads TGTGCCAGCAGTGGGGACGGGGAGGGCTACAATGAGCAGTTCTTC.

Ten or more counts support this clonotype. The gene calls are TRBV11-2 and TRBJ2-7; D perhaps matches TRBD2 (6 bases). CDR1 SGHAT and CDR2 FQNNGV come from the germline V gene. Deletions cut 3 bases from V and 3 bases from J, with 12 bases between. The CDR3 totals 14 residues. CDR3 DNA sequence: TGTGCCAGCAGCTTCGGGGACTCCATCTACGAGCAGTACTTC. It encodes CASSFGDSIYEQYF.

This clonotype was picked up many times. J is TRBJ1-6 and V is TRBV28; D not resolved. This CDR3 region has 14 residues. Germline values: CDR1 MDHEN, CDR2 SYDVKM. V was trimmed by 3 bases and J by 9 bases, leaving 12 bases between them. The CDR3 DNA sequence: TGTGCCAGCAGTTTTGAGGGCCCGCTTTCACCCCTCCACTTT. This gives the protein CASSFEGPLSPLHF. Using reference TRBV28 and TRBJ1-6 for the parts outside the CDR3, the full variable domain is DVKVTQSSRYLVKRTGEKVFLECVQDMDHENMFWYRQDPGLGLRLIYFSYDVKMKEKGDIPEGYSVSREKKERFSLILESASTNQTSMYLCASSFEGPLSPLHFGNGTRLTVT.

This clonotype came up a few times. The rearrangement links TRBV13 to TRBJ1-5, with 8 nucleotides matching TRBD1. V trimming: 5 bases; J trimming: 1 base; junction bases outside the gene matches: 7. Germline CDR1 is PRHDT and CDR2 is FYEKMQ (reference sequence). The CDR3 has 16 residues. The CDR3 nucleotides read TGTGCCAGCAGCCCCGGGGGACAGGCAAGCAATCAGCCCCAGCATTTT. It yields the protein CASSPGGQASNQPQHF.

Here the CDR3 DNA reads TGTGCCAGCAGCCCGGGCAGGGCAAACTATGGCTACACCTTC. Translated, it gives CASSPGRANYGYTF. The chain has TRBV27 and TRBJ1-2; D is possibly TRBD1 (5 bases). V was trimmed by 6 bases and J by 2 bases, leaving 13 bases between them. Per germline, CDR1 MNHEY and CDR2 SMNVEV (reference sequence). This CDR3 region has 14 residues.

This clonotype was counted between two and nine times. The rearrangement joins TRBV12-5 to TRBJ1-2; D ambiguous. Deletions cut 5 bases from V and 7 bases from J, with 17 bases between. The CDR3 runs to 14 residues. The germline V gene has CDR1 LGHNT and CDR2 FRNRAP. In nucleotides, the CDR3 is TGTGCTAGTGGTCGAGAGGATCCGAGCCTTGGCTACACCTTC. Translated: CASGREDPSLGYTF.

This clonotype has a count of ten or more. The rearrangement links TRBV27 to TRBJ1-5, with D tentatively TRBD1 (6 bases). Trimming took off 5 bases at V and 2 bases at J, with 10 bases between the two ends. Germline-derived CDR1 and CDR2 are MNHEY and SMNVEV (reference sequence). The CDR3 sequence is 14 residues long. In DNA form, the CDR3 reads TGTGCCAGCAGTCGGACAGTAGGCAATCAGCCCCAGCATTTT. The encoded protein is CASSRTVGNQPQHF.

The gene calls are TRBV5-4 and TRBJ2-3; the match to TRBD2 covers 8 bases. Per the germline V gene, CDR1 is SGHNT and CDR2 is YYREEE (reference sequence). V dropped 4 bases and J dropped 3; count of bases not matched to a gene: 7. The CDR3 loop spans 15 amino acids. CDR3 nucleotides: TGTGCCAGCAGCAGTCAACTAGCGGAAACAGATACGCAGTATTTT. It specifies CASSSQLAETDTQYF.